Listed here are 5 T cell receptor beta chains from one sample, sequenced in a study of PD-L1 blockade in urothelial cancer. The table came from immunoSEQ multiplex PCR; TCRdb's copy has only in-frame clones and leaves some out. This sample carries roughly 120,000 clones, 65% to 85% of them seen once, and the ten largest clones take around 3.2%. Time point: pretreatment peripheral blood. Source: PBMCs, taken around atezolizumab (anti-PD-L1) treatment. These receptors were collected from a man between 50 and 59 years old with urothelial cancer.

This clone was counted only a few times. The CDR3 is CASSEATSGRYEQYF. The CDR3 bases are TGTGCCAGCAGTGAAGCGACTAGCGGGAGATACGAGCAGTACTTC. The J gene is TRBJ2-7, the V gene TRBV6-1; the match to TRBD2 covers 12 bases. The CDR3 runs to 15 residues. Germline V gene data show CDR1 as MNHNS and CDR2 as SASEGT. Germline trimming cut 0 bases from V and 4 bases from J; bases unmatched to any gene: 1.

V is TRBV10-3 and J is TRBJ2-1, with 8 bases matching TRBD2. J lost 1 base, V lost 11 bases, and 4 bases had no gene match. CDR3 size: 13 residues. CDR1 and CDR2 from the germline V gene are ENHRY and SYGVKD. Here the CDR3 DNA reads TGTGCCGCTACTAGCGGATCCTACAATGAGCAGTTCTTC. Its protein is CAATSGSYNEQFF.

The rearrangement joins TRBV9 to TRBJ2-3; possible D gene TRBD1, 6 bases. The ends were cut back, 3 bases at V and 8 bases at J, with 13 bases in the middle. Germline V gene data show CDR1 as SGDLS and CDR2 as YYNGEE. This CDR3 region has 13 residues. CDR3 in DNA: TGTGCCAGCAGCGCCGAGGGGGTCGGTACGCAGTATTTT. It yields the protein CASSAEGVGTQYF. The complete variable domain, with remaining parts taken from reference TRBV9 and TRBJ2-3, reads DSGVTQTPKHLITATGQRVTLRCSPRSGDLSVYWYQQSLDQGLQFLIQYYNGEERAKGNILERFSAQQFPDLHSELNLSSLELGDSALYFCASSAEGVGTQYFGPGTRLTVL.

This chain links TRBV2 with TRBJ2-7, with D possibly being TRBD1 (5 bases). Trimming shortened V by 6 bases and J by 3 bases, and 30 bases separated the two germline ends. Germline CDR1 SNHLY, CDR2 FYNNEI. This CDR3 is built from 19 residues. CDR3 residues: CASSPDIAQTTTPYYEQYF. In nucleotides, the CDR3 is TGTGCCAGCAGCCCGGACATTGCCCAAACCACTACCCCCTACTACGAGCAGTACTTC.

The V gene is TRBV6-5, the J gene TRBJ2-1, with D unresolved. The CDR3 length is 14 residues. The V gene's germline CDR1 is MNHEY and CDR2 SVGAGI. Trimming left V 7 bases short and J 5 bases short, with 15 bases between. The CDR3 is CASISPRWDNEQFF. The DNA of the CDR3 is TGTGCCAGCATTAGCCCCCGGTGGGACAATGAGCAGTTCTTC.